The clone carrying this TCR beta chain has only a few counts. In TCRdb, the 5' RACE reads were re-called with MiXCR into one record per CDR3 protein. Of approximately 490,000 distinct CDR3 sequences listed, roughly 22% were seen once; the top ten hold roughly an eighth. These data are taken from a study of T-cell memory formation after mild COVID-19. This CDR3 spans 12 amino acids. The V and J ends lost 6 bases and 4 bases respectively, with 12 bases between them. The germline V gene encodes CDR1 DFQATT and CDR2 SNEGSKA (reference sequence). The chain is built from TRBV20-1 and TRBJ2-5, with a possible D match to TRBD2 (6 bases). This receptor was obtained from an adult woman who had mild COVID-19 (a few samples of this study predate the infection). Cell type and time point are not known. The sample was PBMCs or a T cell subset sorted from them (not recorded which). The CDR3 DNA reads TGCAGTGCCTTGGGGAGGTCAGAGACCCAGTACTTC. Residues: CSALGRSETQYF.